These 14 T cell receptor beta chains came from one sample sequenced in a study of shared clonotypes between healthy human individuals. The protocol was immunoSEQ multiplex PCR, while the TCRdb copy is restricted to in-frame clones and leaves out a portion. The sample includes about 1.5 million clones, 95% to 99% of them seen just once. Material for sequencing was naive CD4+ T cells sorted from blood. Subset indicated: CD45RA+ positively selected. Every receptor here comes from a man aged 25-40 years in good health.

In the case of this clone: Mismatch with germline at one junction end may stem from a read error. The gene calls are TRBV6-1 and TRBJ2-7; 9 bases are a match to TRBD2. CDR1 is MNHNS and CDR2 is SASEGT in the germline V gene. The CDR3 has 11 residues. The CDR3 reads CASSEGSGSTF. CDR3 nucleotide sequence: TGTGCCAGCAGTGAAGGTAGCGGGAGTACCTTC.

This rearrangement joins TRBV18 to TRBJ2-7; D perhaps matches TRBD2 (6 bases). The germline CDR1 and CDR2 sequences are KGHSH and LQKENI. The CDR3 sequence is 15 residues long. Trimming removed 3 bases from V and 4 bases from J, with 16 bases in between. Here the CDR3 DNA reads TGTGCCAGCTCACCGGGTAGGGGAGGTCGGTACGAGCAGTACTTC. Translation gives CASSPGRGGRYEQYF.

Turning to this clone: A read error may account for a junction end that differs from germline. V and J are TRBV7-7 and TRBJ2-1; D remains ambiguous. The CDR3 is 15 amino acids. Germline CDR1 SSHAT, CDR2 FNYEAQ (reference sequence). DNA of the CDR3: TGTGCTAGCAGCTTAGCACCTACCGACCAGAATGAGCAGTTCTTC. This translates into CASSLAPTDQNEQFF.

Here the CDR3 DNA reads TGTGCCAGTAGTATCTCAGGAGTTTGGGACTATGGCTACACCTTC. Its translation is CASSISGVWDYGYTF. J is TRBJ1-2 and V is TRBV19; D gene unclear. The CDR3 loop spans 15 amino acids. CDR1 is LNHDA, CDR2 SQIVND, per germline (reference sequence). V was shortened by 3 bases and J by 3 bases, with 14 bases between the two germline ends.

CDR3 amino acids: CASSFPPQGAITDTQYF. The CDR3 bases are TGTGCCAGCAGTTTTCCCCCACAGGGGGCCATCACAGATACGCAGTATTTT. The chain joins TRBV27 to TRBJ2-3, with 9 bases that match TRBD1. The CDR3 spans 17 residues. Germline CDR1 MNHEY, CDR2 SMNVEV (reference sequence). After removal of 3 bases from V and 2 bases from J, the junction contained 9 bases not matched to a gene.

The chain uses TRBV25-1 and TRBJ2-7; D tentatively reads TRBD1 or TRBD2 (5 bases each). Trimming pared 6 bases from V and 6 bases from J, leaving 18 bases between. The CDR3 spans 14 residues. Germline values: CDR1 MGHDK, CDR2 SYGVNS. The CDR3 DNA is TGTGCCAGCAGCGCGGCCGGGGCAATAGGCGAGCAGTACTTC. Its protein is CASSAAGAIGEQYF.

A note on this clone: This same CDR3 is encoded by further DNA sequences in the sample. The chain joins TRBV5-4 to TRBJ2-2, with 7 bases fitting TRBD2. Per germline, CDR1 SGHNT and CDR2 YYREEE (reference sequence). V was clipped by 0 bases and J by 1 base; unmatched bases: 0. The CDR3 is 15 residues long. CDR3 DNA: TGTGCCAGCAGCTTGGGCGGGGGGAACACCGGGGAGCTGTTTTTT. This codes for CASSLGGGNTGELFF.

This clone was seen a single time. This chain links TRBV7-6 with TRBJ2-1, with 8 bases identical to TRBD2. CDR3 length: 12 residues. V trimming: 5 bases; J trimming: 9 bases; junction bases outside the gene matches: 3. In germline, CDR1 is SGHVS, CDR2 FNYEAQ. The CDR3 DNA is TGTGCCAGCAGCCACGGGAGGGGTGAGCAGTTCTTC. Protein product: CASSHGRGEQFF.

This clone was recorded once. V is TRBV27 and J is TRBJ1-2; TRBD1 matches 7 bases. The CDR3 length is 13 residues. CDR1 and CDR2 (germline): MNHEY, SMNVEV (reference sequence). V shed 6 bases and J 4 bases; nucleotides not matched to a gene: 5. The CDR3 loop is CASRQTGSYGYTF. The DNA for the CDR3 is TGTGCCAGCAGACAGACAGGGTCCTATGGCTACACCTTC.

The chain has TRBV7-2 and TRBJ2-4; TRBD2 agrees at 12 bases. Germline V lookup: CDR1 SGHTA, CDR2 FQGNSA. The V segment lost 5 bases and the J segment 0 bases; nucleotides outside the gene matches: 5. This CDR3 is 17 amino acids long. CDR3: CASSPGGLAGAKNIQYF. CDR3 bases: TGTGCCAGCAGCCCGGGGGGACTAGCGGGAGCCAAAAACATTCAGTACTTC.

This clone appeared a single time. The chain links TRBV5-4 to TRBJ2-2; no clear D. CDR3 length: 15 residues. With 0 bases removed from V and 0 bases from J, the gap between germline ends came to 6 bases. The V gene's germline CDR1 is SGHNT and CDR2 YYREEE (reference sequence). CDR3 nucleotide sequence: TGTGCCAGCAGCTTGGACAGCCCGAACACCGGGGAGCTGTTTTTT. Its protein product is CASSLDSPNTGELFF.

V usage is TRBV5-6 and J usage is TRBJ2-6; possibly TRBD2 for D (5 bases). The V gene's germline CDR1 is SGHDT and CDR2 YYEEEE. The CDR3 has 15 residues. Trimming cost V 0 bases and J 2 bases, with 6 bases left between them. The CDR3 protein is CASSLVLAGANVLTF. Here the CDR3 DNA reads TGTGCCAGCAGCTTGGTACTAGCTGGGGCCAACGTCCTGACTTTC.

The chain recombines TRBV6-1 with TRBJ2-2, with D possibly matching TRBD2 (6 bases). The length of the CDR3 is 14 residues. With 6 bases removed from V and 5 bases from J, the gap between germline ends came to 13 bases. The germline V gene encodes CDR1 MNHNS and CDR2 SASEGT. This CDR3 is CASRNGGWTGELFF. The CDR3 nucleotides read TGTGCCAGCAGGAACGGAGGGTGGACCGGGGAGCTGTTTTTT.

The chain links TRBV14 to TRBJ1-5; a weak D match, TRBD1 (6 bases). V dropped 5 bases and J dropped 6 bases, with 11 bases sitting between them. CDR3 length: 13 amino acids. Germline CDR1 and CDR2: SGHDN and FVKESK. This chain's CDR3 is CASSEQGSQPQHF. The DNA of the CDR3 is TGTGCCAGCAGCGAACAGGGATCTCAGCCCCAGCATTTT.